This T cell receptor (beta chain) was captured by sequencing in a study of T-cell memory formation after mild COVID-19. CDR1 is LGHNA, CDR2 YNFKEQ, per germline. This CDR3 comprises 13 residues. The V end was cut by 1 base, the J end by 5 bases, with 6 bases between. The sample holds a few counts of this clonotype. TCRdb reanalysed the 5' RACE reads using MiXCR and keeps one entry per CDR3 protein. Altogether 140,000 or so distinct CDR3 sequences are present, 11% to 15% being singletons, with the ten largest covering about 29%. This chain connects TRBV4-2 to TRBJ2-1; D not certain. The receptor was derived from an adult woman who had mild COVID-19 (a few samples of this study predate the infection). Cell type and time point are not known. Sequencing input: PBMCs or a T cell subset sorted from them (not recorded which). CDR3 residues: CASSQGTHNEQFF. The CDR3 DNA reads TGTGCCAGCAGCCAAGGTACCCACAATGAGCAGTTCTTC.